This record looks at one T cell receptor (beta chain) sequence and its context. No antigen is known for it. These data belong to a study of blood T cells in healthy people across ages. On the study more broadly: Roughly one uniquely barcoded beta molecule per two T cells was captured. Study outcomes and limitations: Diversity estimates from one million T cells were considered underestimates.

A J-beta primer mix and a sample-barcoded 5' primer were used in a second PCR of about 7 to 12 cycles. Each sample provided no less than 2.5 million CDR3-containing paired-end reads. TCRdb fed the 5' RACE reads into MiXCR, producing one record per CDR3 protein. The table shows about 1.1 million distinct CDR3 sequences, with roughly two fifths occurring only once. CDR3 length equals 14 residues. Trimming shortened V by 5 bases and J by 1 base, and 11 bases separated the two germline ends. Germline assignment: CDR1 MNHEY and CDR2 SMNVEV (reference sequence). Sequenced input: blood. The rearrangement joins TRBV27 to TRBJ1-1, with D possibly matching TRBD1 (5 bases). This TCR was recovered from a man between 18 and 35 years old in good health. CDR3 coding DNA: TGTGCCAGCAGTCCCTATGGGGGGAACACTGAAGCTTTCTTT. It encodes CASSPYGGNTEAFF.